This TCR beta chain was sequenced during a study of persistence of HIV-infected CD4 T cells. Whole-study results and caveats: TCRbeta richness was lower in CMV- and Gag-responding cells than in anti-CD3/anti-CD28-responding cells.

Note on this clone: Its antigen is unknown.

The CDR3 consists of 15 residues. The germline gives CDR1 MNHEY, CDR2 SMNVEV (reference sequence). The V and J ends lost 5 bases and 3 bases respectively, with 14 bases between them. Overlapping HIV-1 Gag 15-mer peptides at around 0.91 ug per peptide per mL were used. CD40L-negative CD69-negative CD45RO-high memory CD4+ T cells were sorted as populations depleted of antigen-responding cells. Sequencing used immunoSEQ version 4 in survey mode. Assay: immunoSEQ multiplex PCR; the TCRdb copy retains only in-frame clones and omits some. This sample carries 50,000 to 65,000 clones, 65% to 80% of them seen once, and the ten largest clones take 1.5% to 2%.

Sequencing was performed on CD4+ T cells sorted from PBMCs after roughly 17-hour stimulation, taken from a patient who received antiretroviral therapy. The gene calls are TRBV27 and TRBJ2-4, with D possibly being TRBD1 (6 bases). This clonotype was obtained from an adult man with HIV who was CMV-seropositive. The CDR3 DNA follows: TGTGCCAGCAGTCGAACAGGGTATGACAAAAACATTCAGTACTTC. This gives the protein CASSRTGYDKNIQYF.